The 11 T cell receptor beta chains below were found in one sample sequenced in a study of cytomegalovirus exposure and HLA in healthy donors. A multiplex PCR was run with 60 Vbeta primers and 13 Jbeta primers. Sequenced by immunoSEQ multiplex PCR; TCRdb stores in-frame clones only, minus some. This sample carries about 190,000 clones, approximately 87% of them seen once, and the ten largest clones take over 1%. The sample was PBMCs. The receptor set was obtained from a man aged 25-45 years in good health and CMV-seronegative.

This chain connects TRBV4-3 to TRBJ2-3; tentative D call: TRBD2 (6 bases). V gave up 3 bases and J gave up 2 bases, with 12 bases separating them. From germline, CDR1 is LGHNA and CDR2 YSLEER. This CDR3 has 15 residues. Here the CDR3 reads CASSQAPGATDTQYF. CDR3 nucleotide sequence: TGCGCCAGCAGCCAGGCTCCGGGAGCCACAGATACGCAGTATTTT.

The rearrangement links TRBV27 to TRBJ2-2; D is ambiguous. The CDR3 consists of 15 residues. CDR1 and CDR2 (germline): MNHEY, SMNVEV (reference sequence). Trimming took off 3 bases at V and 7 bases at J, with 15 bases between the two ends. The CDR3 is CASSFTPPGGGELFF. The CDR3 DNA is TGTGCCAGCAGTTTTACCCCACCGGGTGGCGGGGAGCTGTTTTTT.

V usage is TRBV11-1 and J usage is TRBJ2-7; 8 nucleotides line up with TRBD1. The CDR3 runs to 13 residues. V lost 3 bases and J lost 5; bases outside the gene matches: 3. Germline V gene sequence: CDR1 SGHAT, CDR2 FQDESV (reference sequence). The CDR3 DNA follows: TGTGCCAGCAGCTTCGCGACAGGGGACGAGCAGTACTTC. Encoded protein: CASSFATGDEQYF.

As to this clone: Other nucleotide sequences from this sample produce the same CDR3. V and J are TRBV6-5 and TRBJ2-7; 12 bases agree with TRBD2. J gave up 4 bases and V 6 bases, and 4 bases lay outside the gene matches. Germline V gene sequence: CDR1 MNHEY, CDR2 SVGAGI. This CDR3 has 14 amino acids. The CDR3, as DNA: TGTGCCAGCAGGCTGACTAGCGGGAGTTACGAGCAGTACTTC. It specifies CASRLTSGSYEQYF.

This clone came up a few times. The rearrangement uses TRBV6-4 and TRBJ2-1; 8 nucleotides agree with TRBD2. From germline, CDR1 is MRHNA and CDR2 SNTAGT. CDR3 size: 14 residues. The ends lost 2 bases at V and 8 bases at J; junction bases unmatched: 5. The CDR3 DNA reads TGTGCCAGCAGTGACACGGGAGGGGTCGATGAGCAGTTCTTC. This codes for CASSDTGGVDEQFF.

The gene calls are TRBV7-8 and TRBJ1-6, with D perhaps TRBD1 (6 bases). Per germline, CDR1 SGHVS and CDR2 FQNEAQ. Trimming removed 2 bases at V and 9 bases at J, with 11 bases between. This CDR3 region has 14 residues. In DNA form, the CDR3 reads TGTGCCAGCAGCTTAAGACAGGTCATTTCACCCCTCCACTTT. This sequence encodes CASSLRQVISPLHF.

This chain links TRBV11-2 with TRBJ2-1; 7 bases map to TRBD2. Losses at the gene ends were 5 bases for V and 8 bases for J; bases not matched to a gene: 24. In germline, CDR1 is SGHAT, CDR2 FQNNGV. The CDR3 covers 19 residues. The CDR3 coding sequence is TGTGCCAGCAGCCCTCCGCTCGACCTACCTAGCGGCCCGCGGGATGAGCAGTTCTTC. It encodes CASSPPLDLPSGPRDEQFF.

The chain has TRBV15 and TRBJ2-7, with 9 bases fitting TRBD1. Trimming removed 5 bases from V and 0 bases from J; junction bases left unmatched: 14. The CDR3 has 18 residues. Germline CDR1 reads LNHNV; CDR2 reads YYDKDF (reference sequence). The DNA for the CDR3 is TGTGCCACCAGCCGACAAGTGGCCCTGGACAGGGGCTCCTACGAGCAGTACTTC. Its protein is CATSRQVALDRGSYEQYF.

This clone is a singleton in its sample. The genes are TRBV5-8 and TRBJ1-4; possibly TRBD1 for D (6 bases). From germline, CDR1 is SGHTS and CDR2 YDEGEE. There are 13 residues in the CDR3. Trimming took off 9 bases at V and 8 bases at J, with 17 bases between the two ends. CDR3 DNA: TGTGCCATTCCTCGGCCGGGACAAGAAAAACTGTTTTTT. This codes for CAIPRPGQEKLFF.

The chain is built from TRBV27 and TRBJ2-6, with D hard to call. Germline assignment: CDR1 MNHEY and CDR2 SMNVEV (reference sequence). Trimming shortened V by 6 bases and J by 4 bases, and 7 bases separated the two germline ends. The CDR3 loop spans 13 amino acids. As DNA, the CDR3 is TGTGCCAGCAGACCGACAGGGGCCAACGTCCTGACTTTC. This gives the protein CASRPTGANVLTF.

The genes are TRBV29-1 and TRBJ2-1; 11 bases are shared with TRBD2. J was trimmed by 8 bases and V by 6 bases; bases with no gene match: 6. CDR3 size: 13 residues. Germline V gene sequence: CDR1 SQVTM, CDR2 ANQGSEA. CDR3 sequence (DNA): TGCAGCGTCCCGGGACTAGCGGCCCATGAGCAGTTCTTC. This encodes CSVPGLAAHEQFF.